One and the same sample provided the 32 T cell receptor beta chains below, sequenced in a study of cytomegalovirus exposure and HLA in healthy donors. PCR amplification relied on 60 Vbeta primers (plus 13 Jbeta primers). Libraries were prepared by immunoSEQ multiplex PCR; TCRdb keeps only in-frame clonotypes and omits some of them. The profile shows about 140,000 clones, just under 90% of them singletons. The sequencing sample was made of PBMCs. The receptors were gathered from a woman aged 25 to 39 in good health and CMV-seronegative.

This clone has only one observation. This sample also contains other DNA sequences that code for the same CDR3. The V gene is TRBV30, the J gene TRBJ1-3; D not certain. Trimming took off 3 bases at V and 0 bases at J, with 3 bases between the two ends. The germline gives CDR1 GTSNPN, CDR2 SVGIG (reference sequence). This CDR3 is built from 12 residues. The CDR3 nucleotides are TGTGCCTGGAGCGGCTCTGGAAACACCATATATTTT. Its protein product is CAWSGSGNTIYF.

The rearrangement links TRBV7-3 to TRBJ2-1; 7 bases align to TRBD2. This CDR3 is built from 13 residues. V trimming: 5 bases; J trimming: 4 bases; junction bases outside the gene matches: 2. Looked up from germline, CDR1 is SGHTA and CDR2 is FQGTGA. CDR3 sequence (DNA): TGTGCCAGCAGCCGGGGGGTTTACAATGAGCAGTTCTTC. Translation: CASSRGVYNEQFF.

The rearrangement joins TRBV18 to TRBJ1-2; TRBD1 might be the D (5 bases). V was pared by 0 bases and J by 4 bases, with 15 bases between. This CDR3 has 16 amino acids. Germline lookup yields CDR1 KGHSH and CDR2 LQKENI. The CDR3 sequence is CASSPPAGSLAYGYTF. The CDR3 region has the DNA TGTGCCAGCTCACCACCGGCAGGGTCGCTCGCCTATGGCTACACCTTC. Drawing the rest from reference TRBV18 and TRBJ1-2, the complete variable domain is NAGVMQNPRHLVRRRGQEARLRCSPMKGHSHVYWYRQLPEEGLKFMVYLQKENIIDESGMPKERFSAEFPKEGPSILRIQQVVRGDSAAYFCASSPPAGSLAYGYTFGSGTRLTVV.

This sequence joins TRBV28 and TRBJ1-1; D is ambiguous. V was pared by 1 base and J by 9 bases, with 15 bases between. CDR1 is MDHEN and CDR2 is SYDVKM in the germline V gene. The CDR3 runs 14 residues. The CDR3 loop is CASSLLAWLPQAFF. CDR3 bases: TGTGCCAGCAGTTTATTGGCCTGGCTCCCCCAAGCTTTCTTT.

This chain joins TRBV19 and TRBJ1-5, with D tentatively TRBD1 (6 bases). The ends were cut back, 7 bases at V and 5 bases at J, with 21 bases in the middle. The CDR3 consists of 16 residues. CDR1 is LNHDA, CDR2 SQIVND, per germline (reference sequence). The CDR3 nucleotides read TGTGCCAGTACCTCAACCCCCAGGGGCGGGCATCAGCCCCAGCATTTT. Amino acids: CASTSTPRGGHQPQHF.

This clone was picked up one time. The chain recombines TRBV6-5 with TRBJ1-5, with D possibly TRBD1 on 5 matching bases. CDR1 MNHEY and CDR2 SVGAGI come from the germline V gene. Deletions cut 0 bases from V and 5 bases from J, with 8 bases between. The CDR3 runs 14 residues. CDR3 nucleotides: TGTGCCAGCAGTTACTCAATAGGGGATCAGCCCCAGCATTTT. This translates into CASSYSIGDQPQHF.

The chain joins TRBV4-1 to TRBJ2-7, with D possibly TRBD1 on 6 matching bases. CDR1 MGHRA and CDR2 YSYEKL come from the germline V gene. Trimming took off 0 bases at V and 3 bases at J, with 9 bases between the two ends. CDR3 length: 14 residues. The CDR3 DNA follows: TGCGCCAGCAGCCAAGACAGGGGTTTCTACGAGCAGTACTTC. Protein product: CASSQDRGFYEQYF.

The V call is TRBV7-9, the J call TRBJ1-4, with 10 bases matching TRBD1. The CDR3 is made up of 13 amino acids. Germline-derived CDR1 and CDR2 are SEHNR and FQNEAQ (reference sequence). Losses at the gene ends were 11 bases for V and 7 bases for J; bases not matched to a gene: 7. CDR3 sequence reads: CALRTGGGEKLFF. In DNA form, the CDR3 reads TGTGCCCTACGGACAGGGGGAGGTGAAAAACTGTTTTTT.

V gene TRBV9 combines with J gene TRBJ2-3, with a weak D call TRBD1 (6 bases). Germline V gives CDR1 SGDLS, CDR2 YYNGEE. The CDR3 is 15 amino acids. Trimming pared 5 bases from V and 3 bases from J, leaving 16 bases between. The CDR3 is CASSRMGAQTDTQYF. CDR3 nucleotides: TGTGCCAGCAGTAGGATGGGGGCGCAAACAGATACGCAGTATTTT.

CDR3 region: CASSLVQSGTEAFF. In DNA, the CDR3 is TGTGCCAGCAGCTTAGTTCAATCGGGGACTGAAGCTTTCTTT. J is TRBJ1-1 and V is TRBV7-8, with no clear D. The V end was cut by 1 base, the J end by 5 bases, with 11 bases between. Per germline, CDR1 SGHVS and CDR2 FQNEAQ. The CDR3 runs to 14 residues.

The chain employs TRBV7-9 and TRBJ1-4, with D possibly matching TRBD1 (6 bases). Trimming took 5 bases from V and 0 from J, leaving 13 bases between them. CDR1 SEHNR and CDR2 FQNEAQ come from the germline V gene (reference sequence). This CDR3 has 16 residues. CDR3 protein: CASSRPRTATNEKLFF. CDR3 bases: TGTGCCAGCAGCCGACCCAGGACAGCAACTAATGAAAAACTGTTTTTT.

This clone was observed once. The CDR3 region has the DNA TGTGCCAGCTCGCCTAGAAAGGCGGCGGCTATCCCATCTGATACGCAGTATTTT. Protein sequence: CASSPRKAAAIPSDTQYF. The V gene is TRBV18, the J gene TRBJ2-3; D is uncertain. CDR3 length: 18 residues. In germline, CDR1 is KGHSH, CDR2 LQKENI. The V and J ends lost 6 bases and 6 bases respectively, with 28 bases between them.

The CDR3, as DNA: TGTGCCAGCAGTCCCCTGGGAGTCACTAGCACAGATACGCAGTATTTT. It specifies CASSPLGVTSTDTQYF. The chain couples TRBV2 to TRBJ2-3; D may be TRBD2 (5 bases). The CDR3 has 16 residues. Germline loops: CDR1 SNHLY, CDR2 FYNNEI. V was pared by 5 bases and J by 0 bases, with 15 bases between.

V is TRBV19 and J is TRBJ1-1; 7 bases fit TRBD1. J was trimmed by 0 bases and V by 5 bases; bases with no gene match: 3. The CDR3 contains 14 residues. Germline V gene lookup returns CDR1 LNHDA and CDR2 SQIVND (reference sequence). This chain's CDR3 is CASSLQGMNTEAFF. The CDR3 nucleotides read TGTGCCAGTAGTTTACAGGGGATGAACACTGAAGCTTTCTTT.

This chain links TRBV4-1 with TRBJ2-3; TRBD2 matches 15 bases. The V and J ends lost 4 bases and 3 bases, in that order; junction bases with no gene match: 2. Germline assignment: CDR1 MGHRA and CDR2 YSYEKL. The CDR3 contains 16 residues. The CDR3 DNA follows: TGCGCCAGCAGCCTAGGACTAGCGGGAGGGACAGATACGCAGTATTTT. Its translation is CASSLGLAGGTDTQYF.

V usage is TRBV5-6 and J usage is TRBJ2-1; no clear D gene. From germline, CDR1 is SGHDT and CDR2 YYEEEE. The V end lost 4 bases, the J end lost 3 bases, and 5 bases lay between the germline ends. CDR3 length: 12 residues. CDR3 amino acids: CASSADYNEQFF. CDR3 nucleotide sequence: TGTGCCAGCAGCGCGGACTACAATGAGCAGTTCTTC. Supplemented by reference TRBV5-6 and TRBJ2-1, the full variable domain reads DAGVTQSPTHLIKTRGQQVTLRCSPKSGHDTVSWYQQALGQGPQFIFQYYEEEERQRGNFPDRFSGHQFPNYSSELNVNALLLGDSALYLCASSADYNEQFFGPGTRLTVL.

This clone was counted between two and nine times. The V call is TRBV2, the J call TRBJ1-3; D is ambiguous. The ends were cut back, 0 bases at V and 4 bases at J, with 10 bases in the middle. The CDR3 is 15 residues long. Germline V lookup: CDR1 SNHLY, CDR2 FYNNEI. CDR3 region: CASSEALLQGNTIYF. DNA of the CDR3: TGTGCCAGCAGTGAAGCGCTTCTGCAGGGAAACACCATATATTTT.

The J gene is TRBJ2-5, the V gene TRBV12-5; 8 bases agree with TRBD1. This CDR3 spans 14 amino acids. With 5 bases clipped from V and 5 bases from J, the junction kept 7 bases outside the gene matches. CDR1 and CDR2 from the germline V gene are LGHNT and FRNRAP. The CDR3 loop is CASGIGQGYETQYF. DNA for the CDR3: TGTGCTAGTGGTATAGGACAGGGTTATGAGACCCAGTACTTC.

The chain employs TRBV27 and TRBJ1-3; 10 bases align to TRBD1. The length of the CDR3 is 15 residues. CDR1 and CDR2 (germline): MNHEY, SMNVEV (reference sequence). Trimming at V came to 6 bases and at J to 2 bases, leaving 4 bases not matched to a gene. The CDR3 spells CASRLTGGAGNTIYF. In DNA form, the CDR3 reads TGTGCCAGCAGATTGACAGGGGGCGCTGGAAACACCATATATTTT.

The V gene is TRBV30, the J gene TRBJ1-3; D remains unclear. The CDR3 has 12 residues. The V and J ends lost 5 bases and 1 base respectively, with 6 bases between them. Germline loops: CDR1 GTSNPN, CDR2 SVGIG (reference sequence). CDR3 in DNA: TGTGCCTGGGGCTGGTCTGGAAACACCATATATTTT. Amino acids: CAWGWSGNTIYF. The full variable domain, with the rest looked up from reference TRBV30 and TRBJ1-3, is SQTIHQWPATLVQPVGSPLSLECTVEGTSNPNLYWYRQAAGRGLQLLFYSVGIGQISSEVPQNLSASRPQDRQFILSSKKLLLSDSGFYLCAWGWSGNTIYFGEGSWLTVV.

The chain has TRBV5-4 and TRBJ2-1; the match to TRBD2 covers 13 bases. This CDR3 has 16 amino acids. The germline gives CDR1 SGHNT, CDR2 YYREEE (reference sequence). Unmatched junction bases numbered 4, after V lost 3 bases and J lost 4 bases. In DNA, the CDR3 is TGTGCCAGCAGCTCCCGGACTAGCGGGAGTTACAATGAGCAGTTCTTC. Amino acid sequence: CASSSRTSGSYNEQFF. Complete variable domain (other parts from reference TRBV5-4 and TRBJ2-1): ETGVTQSPTHLIKTRGQQVTLRCSSQSGHNTVSWYQQALGQGPQFIFQYYREEENGRGNFPPRFSGLQFPNYSSELNVNALELDDSALYLCASSSRTSGSYNEQFFGPGTRLTVL.

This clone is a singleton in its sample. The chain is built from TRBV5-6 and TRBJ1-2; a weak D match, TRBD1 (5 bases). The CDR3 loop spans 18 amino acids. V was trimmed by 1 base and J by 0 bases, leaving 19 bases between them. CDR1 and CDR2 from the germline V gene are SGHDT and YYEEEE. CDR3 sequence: CASSLLGALSITNYGYTF. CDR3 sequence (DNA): TGTGCCAGCAGCTTGTTAGGGGCGCTCAGTATTACTAACTATGGCTACACCTTC.

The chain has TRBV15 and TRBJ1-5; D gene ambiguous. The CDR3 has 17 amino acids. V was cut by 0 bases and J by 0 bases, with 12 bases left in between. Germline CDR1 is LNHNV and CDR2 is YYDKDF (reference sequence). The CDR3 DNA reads TGTGCCACCAGCAGAGATAGAAAGCTATATAGCAATCAGCCCCAGCATTTT. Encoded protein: CATSRDRKLYSNQPQHF. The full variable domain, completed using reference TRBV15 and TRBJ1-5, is DAMVIQNPRYQVTQFGKPVTLSCSQTLNHNVMYWYQQKSSQAPKLLFHYYDKDFNNEADTPDNFQSRRPNTSFCFLDIRSPGLGDTAMYLCATSRDRKLYSNQPQHFGDGTRLSIL.

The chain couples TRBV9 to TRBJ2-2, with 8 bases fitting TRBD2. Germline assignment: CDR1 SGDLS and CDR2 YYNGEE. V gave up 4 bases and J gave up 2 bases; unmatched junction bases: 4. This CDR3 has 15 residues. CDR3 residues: CASSRGGLNTGELFF. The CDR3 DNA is TGTGCCAGCAGCCGGGGGGGTCTCAACACCGGGGAGCTGTTTTTT.

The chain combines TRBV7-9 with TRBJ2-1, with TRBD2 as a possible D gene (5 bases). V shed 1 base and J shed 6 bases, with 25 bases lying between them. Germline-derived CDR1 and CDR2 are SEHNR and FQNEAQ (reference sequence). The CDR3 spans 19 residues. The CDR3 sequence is CASSLDRWASSQPGNEQFF. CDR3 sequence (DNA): TGTGCCAGCAGCTTAGATCGATGGGCTAGCAGCCAACCAGGCAATGAGCAGTTCTTC.

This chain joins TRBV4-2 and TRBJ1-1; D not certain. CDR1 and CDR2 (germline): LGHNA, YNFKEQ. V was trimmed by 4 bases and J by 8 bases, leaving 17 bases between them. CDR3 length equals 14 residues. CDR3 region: CASSLRSRQTEAFF. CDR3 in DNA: TGTGCCAGCAGCCTCCGAAGCCGTCAGACAGAAGCTTTCTTT.

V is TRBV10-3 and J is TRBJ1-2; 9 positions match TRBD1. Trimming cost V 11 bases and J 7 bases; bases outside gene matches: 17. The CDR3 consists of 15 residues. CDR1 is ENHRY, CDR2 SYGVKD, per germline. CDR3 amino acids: CASRDREVIDGGYTF. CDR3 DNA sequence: TGTGCCTCCCGGGACAGGGAAGTCATTGATGGTGGCTACACCTTC.

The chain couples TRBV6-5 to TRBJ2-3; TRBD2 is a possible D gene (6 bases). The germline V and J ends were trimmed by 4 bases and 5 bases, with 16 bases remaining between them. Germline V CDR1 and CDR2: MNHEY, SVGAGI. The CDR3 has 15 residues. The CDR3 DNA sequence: TGTGCCAGCAGTTGGCGGGCCCTGGGGGGAGATACGCAGTATTTT. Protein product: CASSWRALGGDTQYF.

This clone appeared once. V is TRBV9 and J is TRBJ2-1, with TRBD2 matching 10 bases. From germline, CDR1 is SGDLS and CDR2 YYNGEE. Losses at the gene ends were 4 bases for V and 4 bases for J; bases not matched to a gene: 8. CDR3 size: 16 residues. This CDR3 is CASSLGWTSGYNEQFF. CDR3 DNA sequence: TGTGCCAGCAGCTTGGGATGGACTAGCGGTTACAATGAGCAGTTCTTC.

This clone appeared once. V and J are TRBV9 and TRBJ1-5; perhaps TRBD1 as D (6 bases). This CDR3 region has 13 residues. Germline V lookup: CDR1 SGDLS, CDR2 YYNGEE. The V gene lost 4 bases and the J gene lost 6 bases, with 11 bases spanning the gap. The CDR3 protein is CASSLQGGQPQHF. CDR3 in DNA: TGTGCCAGCAGCCTACAGGGTGGTCAGCCCCAGCATTTT.

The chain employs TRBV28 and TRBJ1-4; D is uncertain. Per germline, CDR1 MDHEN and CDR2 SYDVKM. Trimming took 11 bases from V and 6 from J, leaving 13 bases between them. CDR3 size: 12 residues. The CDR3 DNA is TGTGCCGGCAACAGTGGGTATGAAAAACTGTTTTTT. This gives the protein CAGNSGYEKLFF.

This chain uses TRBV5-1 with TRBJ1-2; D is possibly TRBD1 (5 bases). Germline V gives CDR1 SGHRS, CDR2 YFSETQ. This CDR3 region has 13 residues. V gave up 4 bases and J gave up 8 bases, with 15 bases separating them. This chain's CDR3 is CASSPLAGFGYTF. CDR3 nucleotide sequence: TGCGCCAGCAGCCCCCTCGCAGGGTTCGGCTACACCTTC.